The present T cell receptor (beta chain) was sequenced within a study of shared clonotypes between healthy human individuals. As handled by the study authors: Sequence data from immunoSEQ were junction-only and lacked quality scores; consequently, filtering differed. Sequenced by immunoSEQ multiplex PCR; TCRdb stores in-frame clones only, minus some. That table furnishes V, J and clone size, whereas the DNA furnished D and trimming. Of about 2.3 million clones listed, approximately 93% are singletons. The study, taken as a whole, reports: Only blood samples were collected, and tissue repertoires likely differ.

Comment on this clone: Its matching antigen is unknown.

Every donor, a Caucasian adult, lived in Nashville, Tennessee. Sequencing input: naive CD4+ T cells from PBMCs. The subset was: CD45RA+ positively selected. This receptor was identified in a man younger than 30 in good health. Some clones in this sample may be carry-over from other donors' samples.

In DNA, the CDR3 is TGTGCCAGCAGTCGGGCCGGGACAATAGGGACTGAAGCTTTCTTT. As protein: CASSRAGTIGTEAFF. V and J are TRBV6-5 and TRBJ1-1; the D gene is possibly TRBD1 (6 bases). CDR3 length: 15 residues. Trimming shortened V by 5 bases and J by 5 bases, and 18 bases separated the two germline ends. Germline assignment: CDR1 MNHEY and CDR2 SVGAGI.